This TCR beta chain was sequenced for a study of T cell repertoires in cytomegalovirus infection. There are 17 residues in the CDR3. Per germline, CDR1 KGHSH and CDR2 LQKENI. V was cut by 2 bases and J by 1 base, with 15 bases left in between. Broader study findings: People with CMV and the relevant HLA were identified by cumulative public TCR beta family frequency. The ex vivo response was dominated by HLA-C-restricted CMV-specific TCR beta clonotypes.

A word on this clonotype: Its target is unknown.

TCRdb reprocessed the reads with MiXCR, giving one entry per CDR3 protein. Found here are 200,000 to 300,000 distinct CDR3 sequences, roughly 13% of them singletons; the top ten hold around 8.8%. This TCR derives from a human donor in good health (CMV status not recorded). Some clones in this sample may be carry-over from other donors' samples. The rearrangement uses TRBV18 and TRBJ2-4; the D gene could be TRBD1 or TRBD2 (5 bases each). Input material: PBMCs. The CDR3 protein is CASSPAWDLSAKNIQYF. The CDR3 nucleotides read TGTGCCAGCTCACCAGCTTGGGACCTGTCGGCCAAAAACATTCAGTACTTC.